This T cell receptor beta chain was found in a study of Ad26.COV2.S vaccination and SARS-CoV-2 variants. Study in general: The COV1001 Ad26.COV2.S trial arm included the donor. Intramuscular Ad26.COV2.S doses were given once or twice, 56 days apart.

Study results and caveats: Placebo recipients had lower spike-specific TCR breadth than vaccine recipients.

This table comes from immunoSEQ multiplex PCR, and its TCRdb copy is limited to in-frame clones, with some not included. This table has roughly 400,000 clones, roughly 87% appearing once. Indicated treatment: some 20 received Ad26.COV2.S at low or high dose, single or two shots; roughly five received placebo; per-sample allocation not given. Each sample was drawn 63 days after the first injection (of vaccine or placebo). This vaccine is an Ad26 vector that expresses the Wuhan-strain SARS-CoV-2 spike. With V trimmed by 10 bases and J by 5 bases, 9 bases remained unmatched. The CDR3 has 14 residues. The germline V gene has CDR1 KGHDR and CDR2 SFDVKD. As to this clone: Its cognate antigen is unknown.

The sequence was collected from a person between 18 and 65 years old who received the Ad26.COV2.S COVID-19 vaccine or a placebo. The genes are TRBV24-1 and TRBJ2-1, with TRBD2 matching 8 bases. Sequenced here: peripheral blood, sampled in a trial of Ad26.COV2.S vaccine versus placebo. The DNA of the CDR3 is TGTGCCACGACCGGAGCGGGAGTAAACAATGAGCAGTTCTTC. Translating gives CATTGAGVNNEQFF.